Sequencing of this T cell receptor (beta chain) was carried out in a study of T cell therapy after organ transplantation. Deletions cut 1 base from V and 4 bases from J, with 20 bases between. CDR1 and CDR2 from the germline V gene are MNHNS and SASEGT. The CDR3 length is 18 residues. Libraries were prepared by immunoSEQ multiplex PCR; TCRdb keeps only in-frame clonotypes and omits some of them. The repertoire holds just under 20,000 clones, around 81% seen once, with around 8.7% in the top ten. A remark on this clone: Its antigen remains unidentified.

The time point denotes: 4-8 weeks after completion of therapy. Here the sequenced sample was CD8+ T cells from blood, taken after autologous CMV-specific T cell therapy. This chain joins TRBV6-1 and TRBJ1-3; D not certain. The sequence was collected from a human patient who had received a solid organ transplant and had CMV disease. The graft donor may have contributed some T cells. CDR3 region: CASSEDWGAALAGNTIYF. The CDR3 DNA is TGTGCCAGCAGTGAAGATTGGGGAGCGGCTTTGGCGGGAAACACCATATATTTT.